Each of the 18 T cell receptor beta chains below was sequenced from the same sample in a study of blood T cells in healthy people across ages. The authors ran a second PCR of roughly 6 to 11 cycles using a sample-barcoded 5' primer and a J-beta primer mix. TCRdb reprocessed the 5' RACE reads via MiXCR and lists one record per CDR3 protein. The sample lists approximately 850,000 distinct CDR3 sequences; around 45% were seen once. The sample consisted of blood. The receptors derive from a man aged 60 to 69 in good health.

The V and J genes are TRBV24-1 and TRBJ2-3, with D tentatively TRBD1 (7 bases). The CDR3 length is 13 residues. Trimming took 9 bases from V and 5 from J, leaving 14 bases between them. CDR1 and CDR2 (germline): KGHDR, SFDVKD. Here the CDR3 DNA reads TGTGCCACCGGTGGAGGGGGCGTAGATACGCAGTATTTT. This encodes CATGGGGVDTQYF.

This clonotype was observed a few times. The V and J genes are TRBV12-5 and TRBJ2-3; D not resolved. Germline V gene data show CDR1 as LGHNT and CDR2 as FRNRAP. CDR3 length equals 16 residues. With 1 base removed from V and 1 base from J, the gap between germline ends came to 12 bases. CDR3 sequence (DNA): TGTGCTAGTGGTTTGGAGCCGGGCCGTGGCACAGATACGCAGTATTTT. The encoded protein is CASGLEPGRGTDTQYF. Variable domain in full (rest from reference TRBV12-5 and TRBJ2-3): DARVTQTPRHKVTEMGQEVTMRCQPILGHNTVFWYRQTMMQGLELLAYFRNRAPLDDSGMPKDRFSAEMPDATLATLKIQPSEPRDSAVYFCASGLEPGRGTDTQYFGPGTRLTVL.

Worth noting for this clonotype: A much larger clone sits a single nucleotide away, making a read error possible. The chain employs TRBV7-2 and TRBJ2-4; D is uncertain. Germline CDR1 SGHTA, CDR2 FQGNSA. This CDR3 has 13 residues. As DNA, the CDR3 is TGTGCCAGCGGCTTAGGGCTAGAGAACATTCAGTACTTC. This codes for CASGLGLENIQYF.

The gene calls are TRBV20-1 and TRBJ1-2; tentative D call: TRBD1 (6 bases). V lost 0 bases and J lost 12, with 17 bases in between. CDR1 DFQATT and CDR2 SNEGSKA come from the germline V gene (reference sequence). The CDR3 spans 13 residues. CDR3 nucleotides: TGCAGTGCTAGAGAAGGGGGGCGGACGGGCCACACCTTC. Amino acids: CSAREGGRTGHTF.

The chain joins TRBV20-1 to TRBJ1-2, with D unclear. Deletions cut 0 bases from V and 2 bases from J, with 16 bases between. The germline V gene has CDR1 DFQATT and CDR2 SNEGSKA (reference sequence). This CDR3 spans 16 amino acids. The CDR3 DNA is TGCAGTGCTAGAGATTGGGCCTCCATAGGGAACTATGGCTACACCTTC. Encoded protein: CSARDWASIGNYGYTF.

This rearrangement joins TRBV10-3 to TRBJ1-6; D unclear. Trimming left V 0 bases short and J 2 bases short, with 8 bases between. CDR1 and CDR2 (germline): ENHRY, SYGVKD. The length of the CDR3 is 16 residues. This CDR3 is CAISESGSPYNSPLHF. The CDR3, as DNA: TGTGCCATCAGTGAGTCGGGCAGCCCCTATAATTCACCCCTCCACTTT.

The chain employs TRBV12-3 or TRBV12-4 and TRBJ1-5, with D hard to call. V lost 6 bases and J 4 bases, leaving 7 bases between the germline ends. The CDR3 spans 12 residues. The CDR3 bases are TGTGCCAGCAGGGAGTTGAATCAGCCCCAGCATTTT. Protein sequence: CASRELNQPQHF.

The rearrangement uses TRBV29-1 and TRBJ2-4, with D perhaps TRBD1 or TRBD2 (5 bases each). The V end lost 7 bases, the J end lost 7 bases, and 17 bases lay between the germline ends. Germline V lookup: CDR1 SQVTM, CDR2 ANQGSEA. The CDR3 is 13 residues long. The CDR3 loop reads CSGGEGRGNIQYF. The DNA of the CDR3 is TGCAGCGGGGGCGAGGGTCGAGGGAACATTCAGTACTTC.

This clonotype came up once. One end of the junction varies from germline; a read error may be responsible. The chain employs TRBV10-3 and TRBJ1-2, with 7 bases matching TRBD1. The CDR3 is made up of 14 amino acids. CDR1 and CDR2 (germline): ENHRY, SYGVKD. The CDR3 sequence: CAISAGQENYGCTF. The CDR3 bases are TGTGCCATCAGTGCTGGACAGGAGAATTATGGCTGCACCTTC.

This clonotype was seen many times. The V call is TRBV6-5, the J call TRBJ1-5; D unresolved. In germline, CDR1 is MNHEY, CDR2 SVGAGI. The CDR3 sequence is 13 residues long. V was shortened by 5 bases and J by 2 bases, with 7 bases between the two germline ends. DNA for the CDR3: TGTGCCAGCAGTCGGACCGGCAATCAGCCCCAGCATTTT. Its protein product is CASSRTGNQPQHF.

In this sample, this clonotype turned up a few times. V is TRBV28 and J is TRBJ2-5, with D unresolved. The V gene's germline CDR1 is MDHEN and CDR2 SYDVKM. This CDR3 is built from 14 residues. The germline V and J ends were trimmed by 6 bases and 1 base, with 12 bases remaining between them. For the CDR3, the DNA is TGTGCCAGCAGAAACCCCGGGCCCCAAGAGACCCAGTACTTC. Its translation: CASRNPGPQETQYF.

The table lists this clonotype with a few counts. The CDR3 DNA reads TGCGCCAGCAGCCCTATAGGGGGGGCAGATACGCAGTATTTT. Its translation is CASSPIGGADTQYF. This rearrangement joins TRBV4-1 to TRBJ2-3; a possible D gene is TRBD2 (7 bases). Per germline, CDR1 MGHRA and CDR2 YSYEKL. V was trimmed by 4 bases and J by 4 bases, leaving 12 bases between them. The CDR3 is 14 amino acids.

CDR3 residues: CSARDSSGGGSSYEQYF. CDR3 bases: TGCAGTGCTAGAGATTCGTCGGGCGGGGGCAGCTCCTACGAGCAGTACTTC. The rearrangement uses TRBV20-1 and TRBJ2-7; maybe TRBD2 (7 bases). Germline V gives CDR1 DFQATT, CDR2 SNEGSKA (reference sequence). This CDR3 has 17 amino acids. Trimming stripped 0 bases from V and 0 bases from J, with 18 bases between.

This clonotype was picked up a small number of times. This chain connects TRBV20-1 to TRBJ2-1; 9 nucleotides line up with TRBD1. J gave up 8 bases and V 2 bases, and 22 bases lay outside the gene matches. The germline CDR1 and CDR2 sequences are DFQATT and SNEGSKA (reference sequence). The CDR3 is made up of 19 amino acids. The CDR3 sequence: CSARSNLVPRDRAFDEQFF. In DNA, the CDR3 is TGCAGTGCTAGATCCAACCTCGTCCCCCGGGACAGGGCTTTCGATGAGCAGTTCTTC.

V and J are TRBV12-3 or TRBV12-4 and TRBJ2-4, with TRBD1 matching over 8 bases. The CDR3 loop spans 22 amino acids. J was trimmed by 3 bases and V by 1 base; bases with no gene match: 23. CDR3 coding DNA: TGTGCCAGCAGTTTAGGGACAGGGCTAGGTAGGGTTCAAGTTATAGACAAAAACATTCAGTACTTC. It yields the protein CASSLGTGLGRVQVIDKNIQYF.

The rearrangement links TRBV4-3 to TRBJ2-7; 7 nucleotides agree with TRBD1. The CDR3 extends over 14 amino acids. Germline CDR1 LGHNA, CDR2 YSLEER. The ends lost 7 bases at V and 3 bases at J; junction bases unmatched: 9. The CDR3 here is CASIKGQRLYEQYF. The CDR3 DNA reads TGCGCCAGCATAAAGGGACAGAGACTCTACGAGCAGTACTTC.

The V gene is TRBV6-2 or TRBV6-3, the J gene TRBJ1-5, with TRBD1 as a possible D gene (6 bases). Trimming took 7 bases from V and 3 from J, leaving 19 bases between them. CDR1 is MNHEY and CDR2 is SVGEGT in the germline V gene. The CDR3 has 16 amino acids. DNA for the CDR3: TGTGCCAGCACCAACCCCGGCGACAGGATCAATCAGCCCCAGCATTTT. Translation gives CASTNPGDRINQPQHF.

The rearrangement links TRBV15 to TRBJ2-7; maybe TRBD1 (6 bases). From germline, CDR1 is LNHNV and CDR2 YYDKDF (reference sequence). This CDR3 is 12 amino acids long. V lost 5 bases, J lost 8 bases, and 13 bases lay in between. The CDR3 nucleotides read TGTGCCACCAGCCCCGGGACATACCAGCAGTACTTC. Translation gives CATSPGTYQQYF.